These 21 T cell receptor beta chains were sequenced from one sample in a study of T cells of healthy individuals (dated by TCRdb to about 2018). Receptor libraries were prepared by 5' RACE. The sequencer listed for this sample is Illumina MiSeq. TCRdb reprocessing: public reads trimmed at Q25 with fastp, clones called with MiXCR, in-frame beta chains kept. Rows with a matching CDR3 protein are joined into one entry that keeps the most common DNA and genes. The sample table contains about 53,000 distinct CDR3 sequences; only one count was recorded for 14% to 15% of them. About 15% of the sample goes to the ten largest clones. These TCRs come from a human donor in good health.

In nucleotides, the CDR3 is TGTGCCACCAGCCCATCGGGAGGGATTCAGCCCCAGCATTTT. Translation gives CATSPSGGIQPQHF. The rearrangement joins TRBV24-1 to TRBJ1-5, with no clear D. Germline-derived CDR1 and CDR2 are KGHDR and SFDVKD. The CDR3 runs to 14 residues. Trimming took 7 bases from V and 6 from J, leaving 15 bases between them.

With respect to this clonotype: One end of the junction does not line up with germline, which may come from a read error. The J gene is TRBJ2-4, the V gene TRBV2; no clear D. This CDR3 is built from 11 residues. Per the germline V gene, CDR1 is SNHLY and CDR2 is FYNNEI. For the CDR3, the DNA is TGTGCCAGCAGTGGCCATAACAACCAGGACTTC. Translating gives CASSGHNNQDF.

This clonotype occurred many times. The J gene is TRBJ2-3, the V gene TRBV7-8; unclear D gene. CDR1 is SGHVS and CDR2 is FQNEAQ in the germline V gene. V lost 5 bases and J 0 bases, leaving 3 bases between the germline ends. CDR3 length: 12 amino acids. CDR3 sequence (DNA): TGTGCCAGCAGCCCAAGCACAGATACGCAGTATTTT. Protein product: CASSPSTDTQYF.

Only a few counts were recorded for this clonotype. The CDR3 bases are TGTGCCATCAGGGCGGGACAGGGCTACGAGCAGTACTTC. This encodes CAIRAGQGYEQYF. The rearrangement links TRBV10-3 to TRBJ2-7, with 9 bases aligning to TRBD1. This CDR3 has 13 residues. Germline CDR1 is ENHRY and CDR2 is SYGVKD. The junction had 3 bases not matched to a gene; V was cut back by 6 bases and J by 3 bases.

This clonotype has just a few counts. The CDR3 spells CASSQADSYGYTF. The CDR3, as DNA: TGCGCCAGCAGCCAAGCGGACTCCTATGGCTACACCTTC. V is TRBV4-1 and J is TRBJ1-2; no clear D. The CDR3 extends over 13 amino acids. Germline assignment: CDR1 MGHRA and CDR2 YSYEKL. The germline V and J ends were trimmed by 1 base and 4 bases, with 7 bases remaining between them.

This chain links TRBV5-1 with TRBJ1-4, with D possibly being TRBD1 (6 bases). V dropped 2 bases and J dropped 8 bases, with 13 bases sitting between them. This CDR3 region has 14 residues. Germline V lookup: CDR1 SGHRS, CDR2 YFSETQ. This CDR3 is CASSLQGMKEKLFF. DNA for the CDR3: TGCGCCAGCAGCTTACAGGGTATGAAGGAAAAACTGTTTTTT.

This sequence joins TRBV19 and TRBJ1-2; D unclear. CDR3 length: 14 residues. V was cut by 5 bases and J by 2 bases, with 12 bases left in between. CDR1 and CDR2 (germline): LNHDA, SQIVND (reference sequence). The CDR3 protein is CASSSRHSNYGYTF. CDR3 DNA: TGTGCCAGTAGTTCCCGACACTCAAACTATGGCTACACCTTC.

A few counts support this clonotype. The chain recombines TRBV7-9 with TRBJ2-1, with TRBD2 identical over 7 bases. V was pared by 4 bases and J by 2 bases, with 11 bases of the junction left unmatched. This CDR3 is built from 17 residues. CDR1 SEHNR and CDR2 FQNEAQ come from the germline V gene (reference sequence). The CDR3 nucleotides read TGTGCCAGCAGCTCCACCACAGCGGGGCCCCCCTACAATGAGCAGTTCTTC. Translating it yields CASSSTTAGPPYNEQFF. Full variable domain (rest looked up from reference TRBV7-9 and TRBJ2-1): DTGVSQNPRHKITKRGQNVTFRCDPISEHNRLYWYRQTLGQGPEFLTYFQNEAQLEKSRLLSDRFSAERPKGSFSTLEIQRTEQGDSAMYLCASSSTTAGPPYNEQFFGPGTRLTVL.

This clonotype was detected only a few times. The chain has TRBV5-1 and TRBJ2-2; TRBD1 matches 9 bases. The ends lost 9 bases at V and 4 bases at J; junction bases unmatched: 7. Germline assignment: CDR1 SGHRS and CDR2 YFSETQ. The CDR3 runs to 14 residues. CDR3 in amino acids: CATRTGVSTGELFF. DNA for the CDR3: TGCGCCACCCGGACAGGGGTGAGCACCGGGGAGCTGTTTTTT.

This clonotype was observed at least ten times. The rearrangement uses TRBV9 and TRBJ1-4; no firm D call. CDR1 and CDR2 (germline): SGDLS, YYNGEE. The germline V and J ends were trimmed by 4 bases and 7 bases, with 17 bases remaining between them. CDR3 length: 15 amino acids. Written as DNA, the CDR3 is TGTGCCAGCAGCCCGAGAGCCGGGCCTAGTGAAAAACTGTTTTTT. It translates to CASSPRAGPSEKLFF.

This clonotype was detected many times. J is TRBJ1-3 and V is TRBV20-1; D not certain. CDR1 is DFQATT and CDR2 is SNEGSKA in the germline V gene (reference sequence). Trimming left V 1 base short and J 8 bases short, with 6 bases between. The length of the CDR3 is 11 residues. Here the CDR3 reads CSARGKDTIYF. The DNA of the CDR3 is TGCAGTGCTAGAGGAAAGGACACCATATATTTT.

V is TRBV5-1 and J is TRBJ1-2; D gene uncertain. Germline V gene data show CDR1 as SGHRS and CDR2 as YFSETQ. This CDR3 is 14 amino acids long. The germline V and J ends were trimmed by 2 bases and 1 base, with 9 bases remaining between them. This CDR3 reads CASSFAGNNYGYTF. The CDR3 DNA follows: TGCGCCAGCAGCTTCGCCGGCAATAACTATGGCTACACCTTC.

This clonotype occurred a few times. This rearrangement joins TRBV20-1 to TRBJ2-7; unclear D gene. Trimming took off 1 base at V and 0 bases at J, with 13 bases between the two ends. This CDR3 has 15 amino acids. CDR1 and CDR2 (germline): DFQATT, SNEGSKA (reference sequence). CDR3 residues: CSARVRGRSSYEQYF. The CDR3 coding sequence is TGCAGTGCTAGAGTGCGCGGAAGGAGCTCCTACGAGCAGTACTTC.

V and J are TRBV3-1 and TRBJ2-5; either TRBD1 or TRBD2 may supply D (5 bases each). Trimming removed 2 bases at V and 5 bases at J, with 9 bases between. The CDR3 is 13 residues long. Germline values: CDR1 LGHDT, CDR2 YNNKEL (reference sequence). The CDR3 loop is CASSQSGTETQYF. CDR3 DNA: TGTGCCAGCAGCCAATCTGGGACGGAGACCCAGTACTTC.

This clonotype was found many times. The rearrangement links TRBV5-8 to TRBJ2-4; TRBD2 might be the D (5 bases). Trimming took off 4 bases at V and 3 bases at J, with 11 bases between the two ends. The CDR3 runs 14 residues. Germline CDR1 SGHTS, CDR2 YDEGEE. The CDR3: CASSSGLSKNIQYF. Here the CDR3 DNA reads TGTGCCAGCAGCAGCGGACTGAGCAAAAACATTCAGTACTTC.

This rearrangement joins TRBV4-2 to TRBJ2-3; no clear D gene. There are 13 residues in the CDR3. Germline V gene lookup returns CDR1 LGHNA and CDR2 YNFKEQ. The V end was cut by 3 bases, the J end by 0 bases, with 4 bases between. DNA for the CDR3: TGTGCCAGCAGCCATCCTAGCACAGATACGCAGTATTTT. Translating gives CASSHPSTDTQYF.

This clonotype was observed many times. The V and J genes are TRBV9 and TRBJ2-5; D may match TRBD1 or TRBD2 (5 bases each). V was trimmed by 0 bases and J by 5 bases, leaving 14 bases between them. The germline V gene encodes CDR1 SGDLS and CDR2 YYNGEE. The CDR3 is made up of 15 amino acids. The DNA of the CDR3 is TGTGCCAGCAGCGTAGCGTCGGGAACAGGCGAGACCCAGTACTTC. Its protein is CASSVASGTGETQYF.

This clonotype has a count of ten or more. As DNA, the CDR3 is TGCAGTGCTAGTGGCTTAGCGGGGGTCTACAATGAGCAGTTCTTC. This gives the protein CSASGLAGVYNEQFF. This sequence joins TRBV20-1 and TRBJ2-1; 9 positions match TRBD2. V lost 3 bases and J lost 3; bases outside the gene matches: 6. Germline-derived CDR1 and CDR2 are DFQATT and SNEGSKA (reference sequence). The CDR3 has 15 residues.

V is TRBV12-5 and J is TRBJ2-5; D is undetermined. The CDR3 is 11 residues long. Germline V gene sequence: CDR1 LGHNT, CDR2 FRNRAP. V dropped 1 base and J dropped 3 bases, with 0 bases sitting between them. The CDR3 here is CASGLEETQYF. DNA of the CDR3: TGTGCTAGTGGTTTGGAAGAGACCCAGTACTTC.

J is TRBJ2-3 and V is TRBV6-1; a weak D match, TRBD2 (6 bases). Trimming removed 6 bases at V and 0 bases at J, with 16 bases between. The CDR3 is 16 amino acids. Germline lookup yields CDR1 MNHNS and CDR2 SASEGT. The CDR3 bases are TGTGCCAGCAGCCGTACTCCAGGGACTAGCACAGATACGCAGTATTTT. Translated, it gives CASSRTPGTSTDTQYF.

This clonotype appeared a few times. The chain has TRBV20-1 and TRBJ1-1; no reliable D call. V shed 3 bases and J shed 1 base, with 9 bases lying between them. The length of the CDR3 is 13 residues. Per the germline V gene, CDR1 is DFQATT and CDR2 is SNEGSKA (reference sequence). CDR3 nucleotides: TGCAGTGCTAGGGCCCAACAGAACACTGAAGCTTTCTTT. Its translation: CSARAQQNTEAFF.